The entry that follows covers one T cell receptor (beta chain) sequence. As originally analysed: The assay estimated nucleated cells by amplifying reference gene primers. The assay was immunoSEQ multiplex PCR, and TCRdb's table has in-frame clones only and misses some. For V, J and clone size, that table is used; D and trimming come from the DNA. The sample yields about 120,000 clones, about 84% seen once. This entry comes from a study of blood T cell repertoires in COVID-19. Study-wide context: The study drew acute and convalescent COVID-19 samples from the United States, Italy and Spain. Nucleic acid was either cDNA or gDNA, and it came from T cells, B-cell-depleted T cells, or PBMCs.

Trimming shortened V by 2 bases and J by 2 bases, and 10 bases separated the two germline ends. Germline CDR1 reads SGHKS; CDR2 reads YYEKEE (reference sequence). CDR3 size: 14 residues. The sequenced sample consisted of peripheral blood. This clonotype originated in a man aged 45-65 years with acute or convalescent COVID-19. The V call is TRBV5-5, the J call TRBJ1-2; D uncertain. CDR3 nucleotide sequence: TGTGCCAGCAGCTTCCCGGGGAGAAACTATGGCTACACCTTC. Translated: CASSFPGRNYGYTF.